This T cell receptor (beta chain) was identified in a study of glioma-infiltrating T cells. TCR alpha and beta CDR3 regions were amplified from RNA using iRepertoire nested multiplex PCR. Tissue mRNA or PBMC total RNA, roughly 100-400 ng, went into one-step reverse transcription and amplification. MiXCR was run by TCRdb on the multiplex PCR reads, yielding one entry per CDR3 protein. The repertoire holds about 140,000 distinct CDR3 sequences, with about two fifths as singletons. Note on this clonotype: Its antigen is still unknown.

Trimming removed 2 bases from V and 6 bases from J; junction bases left unmatched: 2. CDR3 length: 13 residues. Germline lookup yields CDR1 MGHRA and CDR2 YSYEKL. Findings and caveats of the study: Very few CDR3 sequences were shared between tissue and blood. Above-expected tissue-blood divergence occurred in all gliomas, most in low-grade ones.

The TCR sequence derives from a human donor with low-grade glioma or glioblastoma, undergoing nonglioma brain surgery, or in good health (not recorded which). The genes are TRBV4-1 and TRBJ2-3; 7 positions match TRBD2. The sequencing sample was made of glioma tissue, nonneoplastic brain tissue, or PBMCs (not recorded which). The CDR3 reads CASSQRLADTQYF. CDR3 nucleotides: TGCGCCAGCAGCCAACGACTAGCCGATACGCAGTATTTT.